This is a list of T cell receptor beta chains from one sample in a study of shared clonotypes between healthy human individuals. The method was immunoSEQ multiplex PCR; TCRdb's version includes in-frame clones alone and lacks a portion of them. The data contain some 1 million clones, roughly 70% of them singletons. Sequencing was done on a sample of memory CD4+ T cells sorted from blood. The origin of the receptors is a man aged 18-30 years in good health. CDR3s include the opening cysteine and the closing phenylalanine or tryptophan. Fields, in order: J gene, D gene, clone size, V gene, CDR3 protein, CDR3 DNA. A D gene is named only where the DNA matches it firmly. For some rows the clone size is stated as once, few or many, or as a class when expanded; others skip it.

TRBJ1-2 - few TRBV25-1 CASNSEGYGYTF TGTGCCAGCAATTCCGAGGGGTATGGCTACACCTTC
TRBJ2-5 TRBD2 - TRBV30 CAWSDLAGQETQYF TGTGCCTGGAGTGATCTAGCGGGGCAAGAGACCCAGTACTTC
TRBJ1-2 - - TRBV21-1 CASTPGGGNYYGYTF TGTGCCAGCACTCCAGGGGGGGGAAATTACTATGGCTACACCTTC
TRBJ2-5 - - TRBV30 CAWSGAGSYQETQYF TGTGCCTGGAGTGGGGCGGGGTCGTACCAAGAGACCCAGTACTTC
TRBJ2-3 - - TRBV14 CASSRTLSTDTQYF TGTGCCAGCTCCAGGACTTTGAGCACAGATACGCAGTATTTT
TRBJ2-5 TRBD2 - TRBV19 CASSSIAGGHETQYF TGTGCCAGTAGTTCCATAGCGGGAGGTCATGAGACCCAGTACTTC
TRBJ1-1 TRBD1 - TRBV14 CASSQMTGSEAFF TGTGCCAGCAGCCAAATGACAGGGTCTGAAGCTTTCTTT
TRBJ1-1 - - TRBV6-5 CASSSTLLNTEAFF TGTGCCAGCAGTTCCACGCTATTGAACACTGAAGCTTTCTTT
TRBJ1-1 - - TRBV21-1 CASSPRTASTEAFF TGTGCCAGCAGCCCCCGGACAGCGAGTACTGAAGCTTTCTTT
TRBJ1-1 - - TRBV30 CACSRGWTEAFF TGTGCCTGCTCCAGGGGTTGGACTGAAGCTTTCTTT
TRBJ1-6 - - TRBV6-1 CASRTTLNSPLHF TGTGCCAGCAGAACGACCTTAAATTCACCCCTCCACTTT
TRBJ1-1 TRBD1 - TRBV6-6 CASRGQGRTEAFF TGTGCCAGCAGGGGACAGGGACGTACTGAAGCTTTCTTT
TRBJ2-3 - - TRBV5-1 CASSLDGRSTDTQYF TGCGCCAGCAGCTTGGACGGCCGAAGCACAGATACGCAGTATTTT
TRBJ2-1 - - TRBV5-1 CASRLDGPSSYNEQFF TGCGCCAGCAGGCTGGACGGTCCAAGCTCCTACAATGAGCAGTTCTTC
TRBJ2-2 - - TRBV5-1 CASTLLTGNTGELFF TGCGCCAGCACCCTATTAACAGGGAACACCGGGGAGCTGTTTTTT
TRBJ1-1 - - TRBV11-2 CASSAFQGNTEAFF TGTGCCAGCAGCGCTTTTCAGGGGAACACTGAAGCTTTCTTT
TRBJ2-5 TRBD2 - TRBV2 CASNQGREGETQYF TGTGCCAGCAATCAAGGCAGGGAGGGAGAGACCCAGTACTTC
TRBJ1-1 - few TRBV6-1 CASKVNTEAFF TGTGCCAGCAAGGTGAACACTGAAGCTTTCTTT
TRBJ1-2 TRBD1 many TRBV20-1 CSATGGYGYTF TGCAGTGCTACAGGGGGCTATGGCTACACCTTC
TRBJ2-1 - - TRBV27 CASSLGTGNRNEQFF TGTGCCAGCAGTTTAGGGACGGGAAACCGTAATGAGCAGTTCTTC
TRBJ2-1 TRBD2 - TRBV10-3 CAISTQRGAADEQFF TGTGCCATCAGTACCCAGCGGGGGGCGGCGGATGAGCAGTTCTTC
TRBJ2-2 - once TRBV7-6 CASSLDIPSNTGELFF TGTGCCAGCAGCTTAGATATCCCATCGAACACCGGGGAGCTGTTTTTT
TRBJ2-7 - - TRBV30 CAWSASGAEEQYF TGTGCCTGGAGTGCTTCAGGGGCGGAGGAGCAGTACTTC
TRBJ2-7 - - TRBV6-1 CASRGDGYEQYF TGTGCCAGCAGAGGGGACGGCTACGAGCAGTACTTC
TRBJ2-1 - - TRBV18 CASSPGAGYNEQFF TGTGCCAGCTCACCCGGGGCGGGCTACAATGAGCAGTTCTTC
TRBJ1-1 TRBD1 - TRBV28 CASSFPGQGNTEAFF TGTGCCAGCAGTTTTCCGGGACAGGGGAACACTGAAGCTTTCTTT
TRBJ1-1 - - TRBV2 CANSVGGGPTEAFF TGTGCCAACAGCGTGGGGGGAGGACCCACTGAAGCTTTCTTT
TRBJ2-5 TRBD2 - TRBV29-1 CSVETSETQYF TGCAGCGTGGAGACTAGCGAGACCCAGTACTTC
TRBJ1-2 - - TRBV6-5 CASRRTEANYGYTF TGTGCCAGCAGGAGGACAGAAGCTAACTATGGCTACACCTTC
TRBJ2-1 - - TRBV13 CASSLEWALGNEQFF TGTGCCAGCAGCTTAGAGTGGGCCTTGGGGAATGAGCAGTTCTTC
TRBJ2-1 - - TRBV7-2 CASSLADGSYNEQFF TGTGCCAGCAGCTTAGCGGACGGGAGTTACAATGAGCAGTTCTTC
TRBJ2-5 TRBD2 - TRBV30 CAWGPAASGARETQYF TGTGCCTGGGGACCAGCAGCTAGCGGGGCGAGAGAGACCCAGTACTTC
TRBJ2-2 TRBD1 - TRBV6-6 CASSYSGTGGTGELFF TGTGCCAGCAGTTACTCCGGGACAGGGGGCACCGGGGAGCTGTTTTTT
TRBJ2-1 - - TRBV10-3 CAITGLPYNEQFF TGTGCCATCACGGGGCTCCCCTACAATGAGCAGTTCTTC
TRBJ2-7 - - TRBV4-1 CASSQALSHEQYF TGCGCCAGCAGCCAAGCTTTGAGTCACGAGCAGTACTTC
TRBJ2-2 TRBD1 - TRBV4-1 CASSRLTGAGELFF TGCGCCAGCAGCCGATTAACAGGGGCCGGGGAGCTGTTTTTT
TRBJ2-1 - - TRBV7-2 CASSLVGINEQFF TGTGCCAGCAGCTTAGTCGGGATCAATGAGCAGTTCTTC
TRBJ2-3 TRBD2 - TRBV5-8 CASSSGTSGITDTQYF TGTGCCAGCAGCTCTGGGACTAGCGGGATCACAGATACGCAGTATTTT
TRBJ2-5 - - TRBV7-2 CASSLRQAWETQYF TGTGCCAGCAGCTTAAGACAGGCGTGGGAGACCCAGTACTTC
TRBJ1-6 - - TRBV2 CASCREGLVNSPLHF TGTGCCAGTTGTAGAGAGGGACTGGTTAATTCACCCCTCCACTTT
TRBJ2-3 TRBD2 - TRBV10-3 CAISGTGGPADTQYF TGTGCCATCAGTGGGACGGGAGGGCCCGCAGATACGCAGTATTTT
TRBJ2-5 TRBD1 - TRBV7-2 CATGQVVQETQYF TGTGCCACGGGACAGGTCGTTCAAGAGACCCAGTACTTC
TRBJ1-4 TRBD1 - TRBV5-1 CASSLGQGNEKLFF TGCGCCAGCAGCCTAGGACAGGGAAATGAAAAACTGTTTTTT
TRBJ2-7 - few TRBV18 CASSPGQTSYGEQYF TGTGCCAGCTCACCCGGACAGACCTCCTATGGGGAGCAGTACTTC
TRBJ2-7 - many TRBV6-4 CASSDSPRPYEQYF TGTGCCAGCAGTGACTCTCCAAGACCCTACGAGCAGTACTTC
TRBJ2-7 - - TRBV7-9 CASSLSQGLSDEQYF TGTGCCAGCAGCTTATCGCAGGGGTTAAGCGACGAGCAGTACTTC
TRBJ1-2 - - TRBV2 CASNGMGGYTF TGTGCCAGCAACGGGATGGGAGGCTACACCTTC
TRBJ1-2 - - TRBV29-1 CSVTVGGDYGYTF TGCAGCGTGACAGTTGGGGGGGACTATGGCTACACCTTC
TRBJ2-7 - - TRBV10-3 CATSEYEQYF TGTGCCACCTCTGAGTACGAGCAGTACTTC
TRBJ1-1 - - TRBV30 CAWSVSFLDTEAFF TGTGCCTGGAGTGTAAGCTTCTTGGACACTGAAGCTTTCTTT
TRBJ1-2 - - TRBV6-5 CASSYSTGAQDYGYTF TGTGCCAGCAGTTACTCGACGGGGGCCCAGGACTATGGCTACACCTTC
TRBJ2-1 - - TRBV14 CASSQVWGPDEQFF TGTGCCAGCAGCCAAGTATGGGGTCCCGATGAGCAGTTCTTC
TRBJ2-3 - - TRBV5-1 CASSFGTKSGDTQYF TGCGCCAGCAGCTTTGGCACCAAGAGTGGAGATACGCAGTATTTT